A selection of T cell receptor beta chains follows, all from one sample in a study of blood T cell repertoires in COVID-19. Profiled with immunoSEQ multiplex PCR; TCRdb holds only in-frame clones, not every one. The table records around 440,000 clones, about nine tenths of them present only once. Sequencing was done on a sample of peripheral blood. These receptor sequences come from a woman in her 50s with COVID-19, enrolled during active disease. CDR3s include the opening cysteine and the closing phenylalanine or tryptophan.

TRBJ2-7 | TRBV29-1 | CSVGGDRGLGEQYF
TRBJ1-4 | TRBV6-6 | CASSYSRGNEKLFF
TRBJ2-3 | TRBV21-1 | CASSKAQLGGSGNTQYF
TRBJ2-1 | TRBV16 | CASSQGTGEDNEQFF
TRBJ2-7 | TRBV15 | CATSREQGAYEQYF
TRBJ2-3 | TRBV27 | CASSWGDLTTDTQYF
TRBJ1-1 | TRBV3-1/TRBV3-2 | CASSQGANTEAFF
TRBJ2-3 | TRBV6-5 | CASSRRDFTDTQYF
TRBJ1-2 | TRBV28 | CASSPQGGFGYTF
TRBJ1-2 | TRBV28 | CASQASYGYTF
TRBJ1-6 | TRBV7-2 | CASSPRRYSPLHF
TRBJ1-1 | TRBV27 | CASKANGATEAFF
TRBJ1-2 | TRBV21-1 | CASNSGTGHYGYTF
TRBJ2-7 | TRBV10-3 | CAISESNPGGGYEQYF
TRBJ2-7 | TRBV28 | CASSPAGGPYEQYF
TRBJ1-1 | TRBV6-5 | CACEGNTEAFF
TRBJ1-1 | TRBV5-1 | CASSLAKGARRAFF
TRBJ2-7 | TRBV5-1 | CASSPERDRVHEQYF
TRBJ1-2 | TRBV15 | CATSTDRGLGYGYTF
TRBJ1-1 | TRBV5-8 | CASSLIGLAAEAFF
TRBJ1-1 | TRBV11-2 | CASSSDRQNTEAFF
TRBJ1-2 | TRBV7-3 | CAEPTGWYGYTF
TRBJ1-1 | TRBV2 | CASSEVVMNTEAFF
TRBJ1-2 | TRBV19 | CASTSGQGNYGYTF
TRBJ2-2 | TRBV19 | CASSIGSYNTGELFF
TRBJ2-3 | TRBV12-5 | CASEGGLATDTQYF
TRBJ2-7 | TRBV9 | CASSPDLQGDSEQYF
TRBJ1-4 | TRBV5-6 | CASSRIGTGVKLFF
TRBJ2-7 | TRBV5-6 | CASSLSLAYEQYF
TRBJ2-7 | TRBV15 | CATSRERGLERQYF
TRBJ1-2 | TRBV5-6 | CASSLTGADYGYTF
TRBJ2-1 | TRBV5-1 | CASSLGLRSSYNEQFF
TRBJ2-1 | TRBV7-7 | CASSVGTGGANEQFF
TRBJ1-5 | TRBV19 | CASSLIGVNQPQHF
TRBJ2-1 | TRBV12-3/TRBV12-4 | CASIDQGFDEQFF
TRBJ1-1 | TRBV30 | CAWSVQGVQAFF
TRBJ2-6 | TRBV29-1 | CSVEPGSGANVLTF
TRBJ2-4 | TRBV5-4 | CASSSLAKNIQYF
TRBJ2-1 | TRBV4-1 | CASSPVLGPDNEQFF
TRBJ1-2 | TRBV5-8 | CASSLDGAGTF
TRBJ1-5 | TRBV19 | CATRTGYNQPQHF
TRBJ1-6 | TRBV5-1 | CASSLKRYTGDEYSPLHF
TRBJ1-1 | TRBV7-6 | CASSLGQSREDTEAFF
TRBJ2-1 | TRBV11-2 | CASSSTGIGYNEQFF
TRBJ2-7 | TRBV19 | CASSISDWGERHEQYF
TRBJ1-6 | TRBV7-9 | CASSLAQGLGPTNSPLHF
TRBJ1-1 | TRBV6-6 | CASSGTGVNTEAFF
TRBJ1-3 | TRBV6-5 | CASSYGTGISGNTIYF
TRBJ2-7 | TRBV5-1 | CASSLAPGYEQYF
TRBJ1-2 | TRBV7-8 | CASSHLNRTGRYGYTF
TRBJ1-2 | TRBV27 | CASIGIIGAGNGLRTNYGYTF
TRBJ1-5 | TRBV3-1/TRBV3-2 | CASSQDRGLQHF
TRBJ2-5 | TRBV13 | CASSLGGDRAFQTQYF
TRBJ1-6 | TRBV15 | CATSRGDGSSYNSPLHF
TRBJ1-6 | TRBV27 | CASSSMDSYPNSPLHF
TRBJ2-3 | TRBV7-9 | CASSFSFSGGPTDTQYF
TRBJ2-1 | TRBV24-1 | CATSDTQQGEQFF
TRBJ1-4 | TRBV6-6 | CASSELYATNEKLFF
TRBJ2-1 | TRBV10-1 | CASSEVVVGTGLNEQFF